The clone carrying this T cell receptor beta chain was recorded at least ten times. In the original analysis: From reference gene primer amplification, estimates of nucleated cell counts were derived. This table comes from immunoSEQ multiplex PCR, and its TCRdb copy is limited to in-frame clones, with some not included. V, J and clone size derive from that table, while D and trimming were established from the DNA sequence. This table holds about 140,000 clones, 80% to 85% found once. There are 15 residues in the CDR3. The trim removed 2 bases at V and 0 bases at J, leaving 2 bases unmatched. The data were obtained in a study of blood T cell repertoires in COVID-19. Study at large: Both acute and convalescent COVID-19 samples were obtained from the United States, Italy and Spain. T cells, B-cell-depleted T cells, or PBMCs provided the cDNA or gDNA that served as material.

The chain couples TRBV23-1 to TRBJ2-7, with 9 bases identical to TRBD1. TRBV23-1 belongs to the ORF category, with a function that is uncertain. This clonotype was sampled from a woman in her fifties or sixties with acute or convalescent COVID-19. Sequencing was done on a sample of peripheral blood. The DNA of the CDR3 is TGCGCCAGCAGTCAAGGGGACAGGGTCTCCTACGAGCAGTACTTC. Its translation: CASSQGDRVSYEQYF.